Listed below are T cell receptor beta chains from one sample, sequenced in a study of blood T cell repertoires in COVID-19. Repertoires were generated with immunoSEQ multiplex PCR, while TCRdb's copy carries only in-frame clones and drops some. Among just under 250,000 clones listed, around 85% were seen once. The specimen sequenced was peripheral blood. Receptors originate from a woman in her 30s who had recovered from COVID-19. Each CDR3 is given with its conserved first and last residue. A D gene is named only where the DNA matches it firmly. A clone size is listed for some rows: how often the clone was seen (once, few, many), or a class if it is expanded.

j_call | d_call | clone_size | cdr3_length | v_call | cdr3_aa | cdr3_nt
TRBJ1-2 | . | . | 13 | TRBV30 | CAWSLPQAGGYTF | TGTGCCTGGAGCCTACCCCAGGCTGGTGGCTACACCTTC
TRBJ2-3 | TRBD2 | . | 16 | TRBV4-1 | CASSPLSGGAEDTQYF | TGCGCCAGCAGCCCCCTTAGCGGGGGGGCCGAGGATACGCAGTATTTT
TRBJ1-2 | . | once | 14 | TRBV19 | CASSIAQVPNGYTF | TGTGCCAGTAGTATAGCCCAGGTCCCCAATGGCTACACCTTC
TRBJ2-3 | TRBD2 | . | 12 | TRBV11-2 | CASKRGSDTQYF | TGTGCCAGCAAGCGGGGATCAGATACGCAGTATTTT
TRBJ1-2 | . | many | 14 | TRBV7-9 | CASSLRGSFYGYTF | TGTGCCAGCAGCTTAAGGGGGTCGTTCTATGGCTACACCTTC
TRBJ2-3 | TRBD1 | once | 16 | TRBV12-5 | CASGLGGTGAADTQYF | TGTGCTAGTGGTTTGGGGGGGACAGGGGCGGCAGATACGCAGTATTTT
TRBJ2-2 | . | . | 15 | TRBV5-1 | CASSLDGVNTGELFF | TGCGCCAGCAGCTTGGACGGGGTGAACACCGGGGAGCTGTTTTTT
TRBJ2-2 | TRBD1 | . | 13 | TRBV6-5 | CASRTGEAGELFF | TGTGCCAGCAGGACAGGGGAGGCCGGGGAGCTGTTTTTT
TRBJ1-2 | . | . | 11 | TRBV20-1 | CSARSGDGYTF | TGCAGTGCTAGGTCCGGAGATGGCTACACCTTC
TRBJ2-3 | TRBD2 | . | 15 | TRBV7-8 | CASSSSGGEVDTQYF | TGTGCCAGCAGCTCAAGCGGGGGGGAGGTAGATACGCAGTATTTT
TRBJ1-4 | TRBD1 | . | 14 | TRBV5-4 | CASSRQGPNEKLFF | TGTGCCAGCAGCAGACAGGGTCCTAATGAAAAACTGTTTTTT
TRBJ2-1 | TRBD1 | . | 12 | TRBV29-1 | CSVAQGAGEQFF | TGCAGCGTTGCCCAGGGGGCGGGTGAGCAGTTCTTC
TRBJ2-2 | . | . | 16 | TRBV7-9 | CASSLLGGADTGELFF | TGTGCCAGCAGCTTACTAGGGGGGGCGGACACCGGGGAGCTGTTTTTT
TRBJ1-5 | . | . | 12 | TRBV13 | CASSSYNQPQHF | TGTGCCAGCAGCTCCTACAATCAGCCCCAGCATTTT
TRBJ1-2 | TRBD1 | . | 15 | TRBV7-8 | CASSHPRGRVGGYTF | TGTGCCAGCAGCCACCCCAGGGGGCGGGTAGGTGGCTACACCTTC
TRBJ2-3 | TRBD2 | . | 14 | TRBV2 | CAPRRGRNTDTQYF | TGTGCCCCTAGGCGGGGGAGGAACACAGATACGCAGTATTTT
TRBJ2-5 | TRBD2 | . | 16 | TRBV7-9 | CASSSASGGNQETQYF | TGTGCCAGCAGCTCCGCTAGCGGGGGGAACCAAGAGACCCAGTACTTC
TRBJ2-1 | . | . | 13 | TRBV2 | CASSGTFTNEQFF | TGTGCCAGCAGTGGGACTTTTACCAATGAGCAGTTCTTC
TRBJ2-7 | TRBD1 | once | 16 | TRBV18 | CASSPPPGGAGGEQYF | TGTGCCAGCTCCCCGCCTCCAGGGGGCGCAGGGGGCGAGCAGTACTTC